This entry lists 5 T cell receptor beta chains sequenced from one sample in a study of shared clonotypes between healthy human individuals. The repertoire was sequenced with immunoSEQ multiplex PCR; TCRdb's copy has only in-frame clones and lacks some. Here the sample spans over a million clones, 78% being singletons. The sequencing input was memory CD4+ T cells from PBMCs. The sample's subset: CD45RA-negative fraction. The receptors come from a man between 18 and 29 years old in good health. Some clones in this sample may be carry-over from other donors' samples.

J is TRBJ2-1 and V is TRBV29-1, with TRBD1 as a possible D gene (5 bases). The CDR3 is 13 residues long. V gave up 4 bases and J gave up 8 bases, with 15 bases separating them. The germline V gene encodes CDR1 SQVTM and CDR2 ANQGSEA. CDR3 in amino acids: CSVGKGLVDEQFF. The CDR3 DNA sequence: TGCAGCGTTGGCAAGGGGCTGGTTGATGAGCAGTTCTTC.

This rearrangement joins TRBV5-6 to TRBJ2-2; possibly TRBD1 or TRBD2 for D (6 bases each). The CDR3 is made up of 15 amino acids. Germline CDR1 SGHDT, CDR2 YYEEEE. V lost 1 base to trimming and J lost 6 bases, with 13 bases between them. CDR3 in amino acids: CASSLYRGLPGELFF. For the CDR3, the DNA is TGTGCCAGCAGCTTGTACCGGGGGCTGCCCGGGGAGCTGTTTTTT. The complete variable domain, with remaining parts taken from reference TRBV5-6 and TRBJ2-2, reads DAGVTQSPTHLIKTRGQQVTLRCSPKSGHDTVSWYQQALGQGPQFIFQYYEEEERQRGNFPDRFSGHQFPNYSSELNVNALLLGDSALYLCASSLYRGLPGELFFGEGSRLTVL.

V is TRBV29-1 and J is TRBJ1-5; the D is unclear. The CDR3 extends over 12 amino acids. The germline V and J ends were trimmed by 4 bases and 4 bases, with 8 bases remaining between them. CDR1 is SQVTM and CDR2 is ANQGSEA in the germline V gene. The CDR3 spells CSVGRGNQPQHF. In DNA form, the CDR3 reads TGCAGCGTTGGACGGGGAAATCAGCCCCAGCATTTT.

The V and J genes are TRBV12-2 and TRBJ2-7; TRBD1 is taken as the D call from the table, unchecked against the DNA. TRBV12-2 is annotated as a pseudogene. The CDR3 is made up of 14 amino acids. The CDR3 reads CANPHRGVSCEQYF. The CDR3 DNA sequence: TGTGCAAACCCACACAGGGGAGTGAGTTGCGAGCAGTACTTC.

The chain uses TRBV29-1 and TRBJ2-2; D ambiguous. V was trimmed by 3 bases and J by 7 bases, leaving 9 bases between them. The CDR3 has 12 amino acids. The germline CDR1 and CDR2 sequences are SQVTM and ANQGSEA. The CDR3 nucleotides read TGCAGCGTTGAGCTCTTCGTCGGGGAGCTGTTTTTT. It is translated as CSVELFVGELFF.